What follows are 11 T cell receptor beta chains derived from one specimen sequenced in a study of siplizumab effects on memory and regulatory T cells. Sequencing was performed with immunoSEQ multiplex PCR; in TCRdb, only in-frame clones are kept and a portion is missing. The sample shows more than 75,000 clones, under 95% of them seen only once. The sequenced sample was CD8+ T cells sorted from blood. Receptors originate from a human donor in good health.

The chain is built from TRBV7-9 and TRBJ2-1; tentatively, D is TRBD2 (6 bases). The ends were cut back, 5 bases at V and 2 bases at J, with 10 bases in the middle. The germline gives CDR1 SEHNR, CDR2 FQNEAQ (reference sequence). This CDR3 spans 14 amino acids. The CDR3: CASSAWEAYNEQFF. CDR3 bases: TGTGCCAGCAGCGCTTGGGAGGCCTACAATGAGCAGTTCTTC.

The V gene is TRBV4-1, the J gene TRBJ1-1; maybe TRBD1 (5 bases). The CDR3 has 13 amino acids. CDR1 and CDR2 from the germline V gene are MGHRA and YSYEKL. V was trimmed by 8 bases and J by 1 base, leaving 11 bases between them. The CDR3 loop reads CASGDSQNTEAFF. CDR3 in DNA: TGCGCCAGCGGCGACAGCCAGAACACTGAAGCTTTCTTT.

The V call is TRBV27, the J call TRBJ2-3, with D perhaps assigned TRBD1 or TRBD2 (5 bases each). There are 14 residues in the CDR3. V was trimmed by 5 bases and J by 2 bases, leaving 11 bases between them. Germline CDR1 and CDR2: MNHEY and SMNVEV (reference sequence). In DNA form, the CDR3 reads TGTGCCAGCAGTCCGGGACGCATCACAGATACGCAGTATTTT. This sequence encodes CASSPGRITDTQYF.

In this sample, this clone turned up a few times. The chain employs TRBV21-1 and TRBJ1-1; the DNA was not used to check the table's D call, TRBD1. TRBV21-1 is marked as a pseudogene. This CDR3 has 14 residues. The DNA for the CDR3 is TGTGCCAGCAGCAGGGGGACAGGGTCCACTGAAGCTTTCTTT. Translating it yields CASSRGTGSTEAFF.

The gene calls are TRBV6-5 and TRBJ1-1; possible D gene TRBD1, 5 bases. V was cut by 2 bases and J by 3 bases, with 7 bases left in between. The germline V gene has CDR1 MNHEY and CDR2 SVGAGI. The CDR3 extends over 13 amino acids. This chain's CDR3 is CASSYRDDTEAFF. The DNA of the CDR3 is TGTGCCAGCAGTTACCGGGACGACACTGAAGCTTTCTTT.

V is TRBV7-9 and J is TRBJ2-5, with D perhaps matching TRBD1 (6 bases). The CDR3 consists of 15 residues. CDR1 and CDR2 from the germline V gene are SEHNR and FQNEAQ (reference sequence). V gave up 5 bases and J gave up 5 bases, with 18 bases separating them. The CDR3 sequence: CASSATQTGWETQYF. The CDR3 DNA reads TGTGCCAGCAGCGCCACCCAGACAGGCTGGGAGACCCAGTACTTC.

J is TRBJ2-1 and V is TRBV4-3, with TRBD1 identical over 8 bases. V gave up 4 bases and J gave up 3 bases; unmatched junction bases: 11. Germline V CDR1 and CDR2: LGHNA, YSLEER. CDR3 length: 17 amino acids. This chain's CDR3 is CASSPALGRGLYNEQFF. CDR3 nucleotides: TGCGCCAGCAGCCCGGCTTTGGGCAGGGGGCTCTACAATGAGCAGTTCTTC.

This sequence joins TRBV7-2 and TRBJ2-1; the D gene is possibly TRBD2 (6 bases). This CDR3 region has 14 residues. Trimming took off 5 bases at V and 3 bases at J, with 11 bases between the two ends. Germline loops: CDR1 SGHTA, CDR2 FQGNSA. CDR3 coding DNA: TGTGCCAGCAGCCTGGGGACTCACTACAATGAGCAGTTCTTC. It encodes CASSLGTHYNEQFF. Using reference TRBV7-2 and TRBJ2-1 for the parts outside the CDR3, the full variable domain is GAGVSQSPSNKVTEKGKDVELRCDPISGHTALYWYRQSLGQGLEFLIYFQGNSAPDKSGLPSDRFSAERTGGSVSTLTIQRTQQEDSAVYLCASSLGTHYNEQFFGPGTRLTVL.

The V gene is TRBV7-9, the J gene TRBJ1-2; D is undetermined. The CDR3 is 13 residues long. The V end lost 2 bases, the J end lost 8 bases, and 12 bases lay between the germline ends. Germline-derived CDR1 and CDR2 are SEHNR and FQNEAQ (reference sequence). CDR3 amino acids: CASSLPLSDGYTF. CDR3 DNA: TGTGCCAGCAGCTTACCCCTCTCCGACGGCTACACCTTC.

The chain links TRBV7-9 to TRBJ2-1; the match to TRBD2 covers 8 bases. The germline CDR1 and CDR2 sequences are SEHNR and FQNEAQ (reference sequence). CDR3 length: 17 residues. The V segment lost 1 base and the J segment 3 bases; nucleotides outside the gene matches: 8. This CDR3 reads CASSLVLGLAYYNEQFF. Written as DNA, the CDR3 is TGTGCCAGCAGCTTAGTATTAGGACTAGCTTACTACAATGAGCAGTTCTTC.

CDR3: CASSEYGTVTDTQYF. The CDR3 bases are TGTGCCAGCAGTGAATATGGGACCGTCACAGATACGCAGTATTTT. The chain has TRBV25-1 and TRBJ2-3; TRBD1 or TRBD2 may be the D gene (5 bases each). CDR1 is MGHDK, CDR2 SYGVNS, per germline. This CDR3 region has 15 residues. The V end was cut by 0 bases, the J end by 2 bases, with 9 bases between.